One sample yielded the 3 T cell receptor beta chains listed below, sequenced in a study of post-analysis software for immune sequencing data. Overall study results and limits: Roughly five TRBV segments, including TRBV5-6, TRBV5-1 and TRBV20-1, were more frequent in patients than controls.

Libraries were made from TCR beta cDNA, and they carried unique molecular identifiers. A single record per CDR3 protein comes from TCRdb applying MiXCR to the PCR reads. Of roughly 540,000 distinct CDR3 sequences in the sample, 34% are singletons; the top ten hold 4.5% to 7.5%. Their cognate antigens are unknown. Sequencing input: blood. The receptors stem from a girl aged 2-17 years with multiple sclerosis.

V gene TRBV7-3 combines with J gene TRBJ2-7; TRBD2 matches at 12 bases. The DNA end lines up better with TRBJ2-5; the J call may be wrong. The CDR3 length is 16 residues. Germline lookup yields CDR1 SGHTA and CDR2 FQGTGA. In DNA form, the CDR3 reads TGTGCCAGCAGCTTCTCGAGACTAGCGGGGGAAGAGACCCAGTACTTC. It specifies CASSFSRLAGEETQYF.

V and J are TRBV9 and TRBJ2-1; TRBD2 aligns across 13 bases. V trimming: 0 bases; J trimming: 8 bases; junction bases outside the gene matches: 5. From germline, CDR1 is SGDLS and CDR2 YYNGEE. This CDR3 region has 16 residues. CDR3 nucleotides: TGTGCCAGCAGCGTAGTACTAGCGGGGGGGATCGATGAGCAGTTCTTC. Translated, it gives CASSVVLAGGIDEQFF.

This clonotype was found a few times. The CDR3 DNA reads as TGCGCCAGCAGCTTGGTGGGCAGGAGCGACAATGAGCAGTTCTTC. Its protein is CASSLVGRSDNEQFF. The chain has TRBV5-1 and TRBJ2-1; D is ambiguous. CDR1 is SGHRS and CDR2 is YFSETQ in the germline V gene. Trimming took off 0 bases at V and 5 bases at J, with 12 bases between the two ends. This CDR3 spans 15 amino acids.